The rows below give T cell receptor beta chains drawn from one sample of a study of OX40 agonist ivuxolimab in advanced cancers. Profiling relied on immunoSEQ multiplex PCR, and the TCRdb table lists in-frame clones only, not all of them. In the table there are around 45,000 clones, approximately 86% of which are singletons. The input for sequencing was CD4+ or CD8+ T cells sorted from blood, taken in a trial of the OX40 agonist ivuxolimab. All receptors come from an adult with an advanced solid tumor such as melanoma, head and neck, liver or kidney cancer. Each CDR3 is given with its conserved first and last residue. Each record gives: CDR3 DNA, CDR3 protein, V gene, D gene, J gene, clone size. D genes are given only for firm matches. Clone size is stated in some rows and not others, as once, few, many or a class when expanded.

cdr3_nt: TGTGCCAGCAGTTCATTCTGGACAGCACAGCCCCAGCATTTT
cdr3_aa: CASSSFWTAQPQHF
v_call: TRBV6-1
d_call: -
j_call: TRBJ1-5
clone_size: once

cdr3_nt: TGTGCCAGTAGTTTCCCCGGGACAGGGGGTAGAGGCGGCTACACCTTC
cdr3_aa: CASSFPGTGGRGGYTF
v_call: TRBV19
d_call: TRBD1
j_call: TRBJ1-2
clone_size: -

cdr3_nt: TGTGCCAGCTTCCGGCAGATCAATGAAAAACTGTTTTTT
cdr3_aa: CASFRQINEKLFF
v_call: TRBV2
d_call: -
j_call: TRBJ1-4
clone_size: -

cdr3_nt: TGTGCCAGCAGCCGGAACCGGGACCGGGCAGGGGACTACACCTTC
cdr3_aa: CASSRNRDRAGDYTF
v_call: TRBV6-5
d_call: -
j_call: TRBJ1-2
clone_size: once

cdr3_nt: TGCGCCAGCAGCTTGGAGGGGAATGGGGGCACTGAAGCTTTCTTT
cdr3_aa: CASSLEGNGGTEAFF
v_call: TRBV5-1
d_call: -
j_call: TRBJ1-1
clone_size: -

cdr3_nt: TGTGCCAGCAGTTACTCGCTGCTGGCCAGGACCTATGGCTACACCTTC
cdr3_aa: CASSYSLLARTYGYTF
v_call: TRBV6-5
d_call: -
j_call: TRBJ1-2
clone_size: -

cdr3_nt: TGTGCCAGCAGTTACGAGGGGGGAGAGACCCAGTACTTC
cdr3_aa: CASSYEGGETQYF
v_call: TRBV6-6
d_call: -
j_call: TRBJ2-5
clone_size: -

cdr3_nt: TGTGCCAGCAGCTTTGGTAGCGGGAGGGTTGAGACCCAGTACTTC
cdr3_aa: CASSFGSGRVETQYF
v_call: TRBV13
d_call: TRBD2
j_call: TRBJ2-5
clone_size: -

cdr3_nt: TGTGCTAGTTCGGAGTATTCTTCCGAGCAGTACTTC
cdr3_aa: CASSEYSSEQYF
v_call: TRBV12-5
d_call: -
j_call: TRBJ2-7
clone_size: once

cdr3_nt: TGCGCCAGCAGTGATACAGGGGTCCTCACCGGGGAGCTGTTTTTT
cdr3_aa: CASSDTGVLTGELFF
v_call: TRBV5-1
d_call: TRBD1
j_call: TRBJ2-2
clone_size: -

cdr3_nt: TGTGCCAGCAGTTCGGGACAGGGGAACACTGAAGCTTTCTTT
cdr3_aa: CASSSGQGNTEAFF
v_call: TRBV6-6
d_call: TRBD1
j_call: TRBJ1-1
clone_size: -

cdr3_nt: TGTGCCAGCAGTGGGTTTGGATTCACCGGGACTAGCGGGAATGAGCAGTTCTTC
cdr3_aa: CASSGFGFTGTSGNEQFF
v_call: TRBV5-6
d_call: TRBD2
j_call: TRBJ2-1
clone_size: few

cdr3_nt: TGTGCCAGTACCCGAGGGGGGCGGAGCGCGCAGTACTTC
cdr3_aa: CASTRGGRSAQYF
v_call: TRBV19
d_call: -
j_call: TRBJ2-7
clone_size: few

cdr3_nt: TGTGCCAGCAGCGTAGGGAACGAACCGACCTACGAGCAGTACTTC
cdr3_aa: CASSVGNEPTYEQYF
v_call: TRBV9
d_call: -
j_call: TRBJ2-7
clone_size: -

cdr3_nt: TGTGCCAGCAGCCGAGGGGGGCGCGGGGAGCTGTTTTTT
cdr3_aa: CASSRGGRGELFF
v_call: TRBV9
d_call: -
j_call: TRBJ2-2
clone_size: -

cdr3_nt: TGCGCCAGCAGCCGCGGACTAGCGGGGGGGCAGGGCAATGAGCAGTTCTTC
cdr3_aa: CASSRGLAGGQGNEQFF
v_call: TRBV4-1
d_call: TRBD2
j_call: TRBJ2-1
clone_size: -

cdr3_nt: TGCGCCAGCAAAGGGGGCCAGTGGTCCTACAATGAGCAGTTCTTC
cdr3_aa: CASKGGQWSYNEQFF
v_call: TRBV10-1
d_call: TRBD1
j_call: TRBJ2-1
clone_size: -

cdr3_nt: TGTGCCAGCAGCACTCGGGGCTCCTACGAGCAGTACTTC
cdr3_aa: CASSTRGSYEQYF
v_call: TRBV7-9
d_call: -
j_call: TRBJ2-7
clone_size: -

cdr3_nt: TGCGCCAGCAGCTTGGGCACAGCGAACACTGAAGCTTTCTTT
cdr3_aa: CASSLGTANTEAFF
v_call: TRBV5-1
d_call: -
j_call: TRBJ1-1
clone_size: -

cdr3_nt: TGTGCCAGTAATGACAGTCCTAGCACAGATACGCAGTATTTT
cdr3_aa: CASNDSPSTDTQYF
v_call: TRBV19
d_call: -
j_call: TRBJ2-3
clone_size: medium-sized

cdr3_nt: TGTGCCAGCCAGAGTAGCGGGGGGGCCCTGACCGGGGAGCTGTTTTTT
cdr3_aa: CASQSSGGALTGELFF
v_call: TRBV28
d_call: TRBD2
j_call: TRBJ2-2
clone_size: -

cdr3_nt: TGTGCCAGCAGCTTAATCGGGCCGGGACAGGGGGCGCAGGAGACCCAGTACTTC
cdr3_aa: CASSLIGPGQGAQETQYF
v_call: TRBV5-6
d_call: TRBD1
j_call: TRBJ2-5
clone_size: once

cdr3_nt: TGCGCCAGCAGCCAGATCGGGGGCCTCAATCAGCCCCAGCATTTT
cdr3_aa: CASSQIGGLNQPQHF
v_call: TRBV4-1
d_call: -
j_call: TRBJ1-5
clone_size: -

cdr3_nt: TGTGCCACCAGCAGAATGGGGGCTGAAGCTTTCTTT
cdr3_aa: CATSRMGAEAFF
v_call: TRBV15
d_call: -
j_call: TRBJ1-1
clone_size: large

cdr3_nt: TGTGCCAGCAGATACCACAGGGGCAATAGCAATCAGCCCCAGCATTTT
cdr3_aa: CASRYHRGNSNQPQHF
v_call: TRBV5-5
d_call: TRBD1
j_call: TRBJ1-5
clone_size: once

cdr3_nt: TGTGCCAGCAGATACCGGGACAGGAATTCACCCCTCCACTTT
cdr3_aa: CASRYRDRNSPLHF
v_call: TRBV7-2
d_call: TRBD1
j_call: TRBJ1-6
clone_size: -

cdr3_nt: TGTGCCAGCAGCTTAGATTACAGGAACAATTCACCCCTCCACTTT
cdr3_aa: CASSLDYRNNSPLHF
v_call: TRBV7-2
d_call: -
j_call: TRBJ1-6
clone_size: -

cdr3_nt: TGTGCCAGCGTGCAGCGAGAGAGCGTGGGGGAGCTGTTTTTT
cdr3_aa: CASVQRESVGELFF
v_call: TRBV6-5
d_call: -
j_call: TRBJ2-2
clone_size: -

cdr3_nt: TGCAGTGCGGAGGACACAGATACGCAGTATTTT
cdr3_aa: CSAEDTDTQYF
v_call: TRBV20-1
d_call: -
j_call: TRBJ2-3
clone_size: -

cdr3_nt: TGTGCCAGCTCACCACAATTACAGGGTGGTTCCGCAGATACGCAGTATTTT
cdr3_aa: CASSPQLQGGSADTQYF
v_call: TRBV18
d_call: -
j_call: TRBJ2-3
clone_size: -

cdr3_nt: TGTGCCAGCAGCCTACAGGGTGATCAGCCCCAGCATTTT
cdr3_aa: CASSLQGDQPQHF
v_call: TRBV6-1
d_call: -
j_call: TRBJ1-5
clone_size: -

cdr3_nt: TGTGCCTCCGCAGGGGGGTACCAAGAGACCCAGTACTTC
cdr3_aa: CASAGGYQETQYF
v_call: TRBV30
d_call: -
j_call: TRBJ2-5
clone_size: -

cdr3_nt: TGTGCCAGCAGCGTAGAGGGGGGCACAGACACCGGGGAGCTGTTTTTT
cdr3_aa: CASSVEGGTDTGELFF
v_call: TRBV11-2
d_call: -
j_call: TRBJ2-2
clone_size: -

cdr3_nt: TGTGCCAGCTCACCACCTCTACTCGGGGGGAATAAAAACATTCAGTACTTC
cdr3_aa: CASSPPLLGGNKNIQYF
v_call: TRBV18
d_call: TRBD2
j_call: TRBJ2-4
clone_size: -

cdr3_nt: TGTGCCAGCAGCCGTTCACTAGCGGACTCCTACAATGAGCAGTTCTTC
cdr3_aa: CASSRSLADSYNEQFF
v_call: TRBV5-4
d_call: TRBD2
j_call: TRBJ2-1
clone_size: -

cdr3_nt: TGTGCCATCAAACCCCCAGGGGGATACGGCGAGCAGTACTTC
cdr3_aa: CAIKPPGGYGEQYF
v_call: TRBV6-1
d_call: TRBD1
j_call: TRBJ2-7
clone_size: -

cdr3_nt: TGTGCCAGCAGTTCAGGGGATCTCTACGAGCAGTACTTC
cdr3_aa: CASSSGDLYEQYF
v_call: TRBV25-1
d_call: -
j_call: TRBJ2-7
clone_size: -

cdr3_nt: TGTGCCAGCAGCAGAGGGAGTCAGGGTACCTACGAGCAGTACTTC
cdr3_aa: CASSRGSQGTYEQYF
v_call: TRBV21-1
d_call: -
j_call: TRBJ2-7
clone_size: once

cdr3_nt: TGTGCCAGCAGCCCGCGGGGGGGCGCAGATACGCAGTATTTT
cdr3_aa: CASSPRGGADTQYF
v_call: TRBV5-4
d_call: TRBD2
j_call: TRBJ2-3
clone_size: -

cdr3_nt: TGCGCCAGCAGTGATGGGAATAACTATGGCTACACCTTC
cdr3_aa: CASSDGNNYGYTF
v_call: TRBV10-1
d_call: -
j_call: TRBJ1-2
clone_size: -

cdr3_nt: TGCAGCGTTGGTTCCCGATCGGACGAGCAGTACTTC
cdr3_aa: CSVGSRSDEQYF
v_call: TRBV29-1
d_call: -
j_call: TRBJ2-7
clone_size: -

cdr3_nt: TGTGCCAGCAGCGGCGGACATATGAGCTCCTACGAGCAGTACTTC
cdr3_aa: CASSGGHMSSYEQYF
v_call: TRBV9
d_call: -
j_call: TRBJ2-7
clone_size: -

cdr3_nt: TGCGCCAGCAGCTCCGCTCAGGGTTTCACTGAAGCTTTCTTT
cdr3_aa: CASSSAQGFTEAFF
v_call: TRBV5-1
d_call: -
j_call: TRBJ1-1
clone_size: -

cdr3_nt: TGTGCCAGCAGTGTCCGACGGAGTAACACCGGGGAGCTGTTTTTT
cdr3_aa: CASSVRRSNTGELFF
v_call: TRBV2
d_call: -
j_call: TRBJ2-2
clone_size: -

cdr3_nt: TGTGCCAGCAGTGACCTAGCGGGGGGGAGAGGGCAGTATTTT
cdr3_aa: CASSDLAGGRGQYF
v_call: TRBV6-1
d_call: TRBD2
j_call: TRBJ2-3
clone_size: few

cdr3_nt: TGCGCCAGCAGTCAACCGCTGGGGGACGAATCCTACGAGCAGTACTTC
cdr3_aa: CASSQPLGDESYEQYF
v_call: TRBV23-1
d_call: -
j_call: TRBJ2-7
clone_size: -

cdr3_nt: TGTGCCAGCAGCTTAGGTCGGAGCACCTACGAGCAGTACTTC
cdr3_aa: CASSLGRSTYEQYF
v_call: TRBV7-8
d_call: -
j_call: TRBJ2-7
clone_size: -

cdr3_nt: TGCGCCAGCAGCCAAGATACGGTAGCCAAAAACATTCAGTACTTC
cdr3_aa: CASSQDTVAKNIQYF
v_call: TRBV4-1
d_call: -
j_call: TRBJ2-4
clone_size: -

cdr3_nt: TGTGCCAGTAGCATCACCTCCGAGGGAATGCATGAGCAGTTCTTC
cdr3_aa: CASSITSEGMHEQFF
v_call: TRBV19
d_call: -
j_call: TRBJ2-1
clone_size: -

cdr3_nt: TGTGCCAGCAGCCAAGCTCCCCAGGGAGGCTTTTCACCCCTCCACTTT
cdr3_aa: CASSQAPQGGFSPLHF
v_call: TRBV4-1
d_call: -
j_call: TRBJ1-6
clone_size: -

cdr3_nt: TGTGCCAGCAGCCGGGGGGGGAGCCTGGCCGAAAAACTGTTTTTT
cdr3_aa: CASSRGGSLAEKLFF
v_call: TRBV7-2
d_call: -
j_call: TRBJ1-4
clone_size: -

cdr3_nt: TGTGCCAGTAGTTCCCGACAGGGGGCGAGTATGGGGACCCAGTACTTC
cdr3_aa: CASSSRQGASMGTQYF
v_call: TRBV19
d_call: TRBD1
j_call: TRBJ2-5
clone_size: -

cdr3_nt: TGTGCCAGTAGAGACCCCCGGTCCGAGGGGTATGGCTACACCTTC
cdr3_aa: CASRDPRSEGYGYTF
v_call: TRBV19
d_call: -
j_call: TRBJ1-2
clone_size: -

cdr3_nt: TGTGCCAGCAGCCTAGGGACTAGCGGGAGCGGTACTCCAGAGACCCAGTACTTC
cdr3_aa: CASSLGTSGSGTPETQYF
v_call: TRBV4-2
d_call: TRBD2
j_call: TRBJ2-5
clone_size: -